This T cell receptor (beta chain) was sequenced in a study of T cells in localized non-small cell lung cancer. This CDR3 comprises 13 residues. CDR1 is LNHDA, CDR2 SQIVND, per germline (reference sequence). The germline V and J ends were trimmed by 10 bases and 6 bases, with 18 bases remaining between them. TCRdb's copy holds only in-frame clones and misses some; the assay was immunoSEQ multiplex PCR. The table lists 1,200 or so clones, 20% to 30% of them singletons, with about a quarter in the top ten. This receptor was identified in a male donor aged 60 or older with stage I lung adenocarcinoma. The chain has TRBV19 and TRBJ1-1; maybe TRBD1 (6 bases). Sample: normal lung tissue next to the tumor, taken before any cancer treatment. The CDR3 protein is CAINSPGAPEAFF. The CDR3 bases are TGTGCCATCAACTCGCCGGGGGCCCCTGAAGCTTTCTTT.